The rows below give T cell receptor beta chains drawn from one sample of a study of blood T cell repertoires in COVID-19. Profiling relied on immunoSEQ multiplex PCR, and the TCRdb table lists in-frame clones only, not all of them. The data show 120,000 to 150,000 clones, approximately 90% seen once. Sequenced: PBMCs or T cells enriched from blood (not recorded which). The receptors derive from a woman aged 25 to 39 with acute COVID-19. Both conserved end residues are part of each CDR3. A D gene is named only where the DNA matches it firmly. Clone sizes are given selectively: once, few, many, or a class where the clone is expanded.

D gene,clone size,J gene,V gene,CDR3 DNA,CDR3 protein
TRBD2,NA,TRBJ2-1,TRBV27,TGTGCCAGCCAGGGACTAGCGGGAGGGTCCTACAATGAGCAGTTCTTC,CASQGLAGGSYNEQFF
NA,once,TRBJ2-2,TRBV24-1,TGTGCCACCAGTCCCACCGGACAATCCGGGGAGCTGTTTTTT,CATSPTGQSGELFF
NA,NA,TRBJ1-5,TRBV19,TGTGCCAGTACCCAAGGGGTCCAGCCCCAGCATTTT,CASTQGVQPQHF
TRBD2,once,TRBJ2-7,TRBV4-1,TGCGCCAGCAGCCAGGGACTAGCGGGATCCTACGAGCAGTACTTC,CASSQGLAGSYEQYF
NA,NA,TRBJ1-1,TRBV28,TGTGCCAGCAGTATAACCGGGACTATCCACACTGAAGCTTTCTTT,CASSITGTIHTEAFF
NA,NA,TRBJ2-7,TRBV21-1,TGTGCCAGCAGCCCCAGTGGACAGGCCTACTCCTACGAGCAGTACTTC,CASSPSGQAYSYEQYF
TRBD2,NA,TRBJ2-1,TRBV28,TGTGCCAGCAGCCTGACTAGCGGGAGACACCATGAGCAGTTCTTC,CASSLTSGRHHEQFF
NA,few,TRBJ1-1,TRBV7-2,TGTGCCAGCAGCACCACATATCGGGGCACTGAAGCTTTCTTT,CASSTTYRGTEAFF
NA,NA,TRBJ2-5,TRBV11-2,TGTGCCAGCAGCTTACCCGCCCCCCTCGGGGAGACCCAGTACTTC,CASSLPAPLGETQYF
NA,NA,TRBJ2-7,TRBV11-2,TGTGCCAGCAGCTTATCTGGGCAGACTACCTACGAGCAGTACTTC,CASSLSGQTTYEQYF
NA,once,TRBJ2-7,TRBV28,TGTGCCAGCAACAATGAACTTAGTGGCGGGACAGATCCCTACGAGCAGTACTTC,CASNNELSGGTDPYEQYF
NA,once,TRBJ2-7,TRBV6-2/TRBV6-3,TGTGCCAGCAGCCCCCGGTACCACGAGCAGTACTTC,CASSPRYHEQYF
NA,NA,TRBJ1-2,TRBV5-4,TGTGCCAGCAGCCAAATGGAAAACAGGGTTCATGGCTACACCTTC,CASSQMENRVHGYTF
TRBD1,NA,TRBJ1-5,TRBV27,TGTGCCAGCAGTCCATGGACAGGGGTCAATCAGCCCCAGCATTTT,CASSPWTGVNQPQHF
TRBD2,NA,TRBJ2-1,TRBV7-9,TGTGCCAGCAGCTTAGCGCTAGCGGGGACTGGGGATTACAATGAGCAGTTCTTC,CASSLALAGTGDYNEQFF
NA,NA,TRBJ2-1,TRBV7-2,TGTGCCAGCAGCTTAGGACTTGGACTAACAAACAATGAGCAGTTCTTC,CASSLGLGLTNNEQFF
TRBD1,NA,TRBJ1-4,TRBV12-3/TRBV12-4,TGTGCCAGCAGGACAGGGGATGAAAAACTGTTTTTT,CASRTGDEKLFF
TRBD1,NA,TRBJ1-1,TRBV19,TGTGCCAACGCCCCCGACAGGGGGCTAACTGAAGCTTTCTTT,CANAPDRGLTEAFF